The 5 T cell receptor beta chains below all came from one sample that was sequenced in a study of T-cell memory formation after mild COVID-19. TCRdb re-derived calls from the 5' RACE reads in MiXCR, one entry per CDR3 protein. In the table there are roughly 310,000 distinct CDR3 sequences, about a sixth of which are singletons. The sequenced sample consisted of PBMCs or a T cell subset sorted from them (not recorded which). These receptors were obtained from a man aged 18-30 years who had mild COVID-19 (a few samples of this study predate the infection). Cell type and time point are not known.

The J gene is TRBJ2-3, the V gene TRBV5-1; D not certain. The germline V and J ends were trimmed by 2 bases and 4 bases, with 11 bases remaining between them. The CDR3 extends over 14 amino acids. The germline gives CDR1 SGHRS, CDR2 YFSETQ. CDR3 in amino acids: CASSFGRVPDTQYF. The CDR3 nucleotides read TGCGCCAGCAGCTTCGGTAGGGTCCCAGATACGCAGTATTTT.

V and J are TRBV7-2 and TRBJ2-7; D not resolved. The CDR3 is made up of 15 amino acids. Trimming cost V 1 base and J 0 bases, with 10 bases left between them. Germline-derived CDR1 and CDR2 are SGHTA and FQGNSA. The CDR3 sequence is CASSLGATGSYEQYF. CDR3 nucleotides: TGTGCCAGCAGCTTAGGCGCGACTGGCTCCTACGAGCAGTACTTC.

V gene TRBV12-3 or TRBV12-4 combines with J gene TRBJ2-2; 9 bases align to TRBD2. The trim removed 5 bases at V and 5 bases at J, leaving 6 bases unmatched. This CDR3 contains 15 residues. CDR3 residues: CASSGTSYSTGELFF. For the CDR3, the DNA is TGTGCCAGCAGTGGGACTAGCTACTCTACCGGGGAGCTGTTTTTT.

V gene TRBV7-9 combines with J gene TRBJ1-1; D is possibly TRBD1 (6 bases). Germline-derived CDR1 and CDR2 are SEHNR and FQNEAQ (reference sequence). V lost 5 bases and J lost 3, with 16 bases in between. This CDR3 has 15 amino acids. The CDR3 DNA follows: TGTGCCAGCAGCACTCCGGAAGAGGGGGACACTGAAGCTTTCTTT. Translated, it gives CASSTPEEGDTEAFF.

The chain couples TRBV14 to TRBJ1-6, with D possibly TRBD1 on 5 matching bases. The germline V gene has CDR1 SGHDN and CDR2 FVKESK. V shed 2 bases and J shed 10 bases, with 12 bases lying between them. CDR3 size: 14 residues. CDR3 DNA sequence: TGTGCCAGCAGCCAACAGGGCCCACCCTCACCCCTCCACTTT. It encodes CASSQQGPPSPLHF.